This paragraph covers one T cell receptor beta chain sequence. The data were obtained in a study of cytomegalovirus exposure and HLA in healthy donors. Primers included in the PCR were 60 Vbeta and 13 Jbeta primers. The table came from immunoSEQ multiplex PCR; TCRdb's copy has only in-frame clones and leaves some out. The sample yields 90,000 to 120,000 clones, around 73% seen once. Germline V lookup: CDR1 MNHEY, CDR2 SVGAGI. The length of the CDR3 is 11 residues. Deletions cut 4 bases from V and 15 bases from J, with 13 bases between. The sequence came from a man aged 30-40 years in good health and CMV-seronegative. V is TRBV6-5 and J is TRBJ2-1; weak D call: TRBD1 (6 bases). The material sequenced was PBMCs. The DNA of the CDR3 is TGTGCCAGCAGTTCACAGGGTAAGCGGTTCTTC. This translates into CASSSQGKRFF.